This T cell receptor beta chain was captured by sequencing in a study of T-cell memory formation after mild COVID-19. About the study: Most TCR clusters belonged to a single donor. Overall study results and limits: Clones contracting across day 15 to 85 had a balanced CD4/CD8 profile; later expanding clones leaned CD4+.

Researchers used 5'RACE with constant-segment primers to make TCR alpha and TCR beta cDNA libraries that carry sample barcodes and UMIs. TCRdb ran MiXCR on the 5' RACE reads and lists one entry per CDR3 protein. The profile shows some 210,000 distinct CDR3 sequences, about 10% of them singletons. CDR1 is SGHTA, CDR2 FQGNSA, per germline. Trimming left V 5 bases short and J 1 base short, with 5 bases between. This CDR3 has 12 amino acids. This clonotype appeared many times. The antigen remains unidentified. The source material was PBMCs or a T cell subset sorted from them (not recorded which). This rearrangement joins TRBV7-2 to TRBJ2-5; D not certain. This receptor was taken from a man younger than 35 who had mild COVID-19 (a few samples of this study predate the infection). Cell type and time point are not known. The CDR3 loop reads CASSQSQETQYF. The CDR3 DNA follows: TGTGCCAGCAGCCAATCCCAAGAGACCCAGTACTTC.